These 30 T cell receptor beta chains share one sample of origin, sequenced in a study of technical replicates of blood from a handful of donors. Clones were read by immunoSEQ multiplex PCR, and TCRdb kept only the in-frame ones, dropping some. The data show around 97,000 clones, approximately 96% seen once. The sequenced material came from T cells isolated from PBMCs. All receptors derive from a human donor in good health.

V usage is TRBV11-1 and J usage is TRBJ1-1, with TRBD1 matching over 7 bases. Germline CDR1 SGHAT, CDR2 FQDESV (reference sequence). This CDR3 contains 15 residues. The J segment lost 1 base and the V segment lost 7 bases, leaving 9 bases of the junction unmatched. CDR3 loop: CASTPTRDRNTEAFF. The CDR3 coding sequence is TGTGCCAGCACCCCCACTCGGGACAGGAACACTGAAGCTTTCTTT.

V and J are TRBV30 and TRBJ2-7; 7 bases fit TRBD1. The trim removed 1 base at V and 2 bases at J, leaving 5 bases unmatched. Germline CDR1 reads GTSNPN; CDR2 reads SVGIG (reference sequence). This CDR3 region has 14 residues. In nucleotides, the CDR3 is TGTGCCTGGAGTGGGGAACAGGGGACCTACGAGCAGTACTTC. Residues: CAWSGEQGTYEQYF.

This CDR3 is CASSYRHLQGYEQYF. CDR3 bases: TGTGCCAGCAGTTACCGCCACTTACAGGGCTACGAGCAGTACTTC. The chain combines TRBV6-5 with TRBJ2-7; tentative D call: TRBD1 (6 bases). The CDR3 loop spans 15 amino acids. The germline CDR1 and CDR2 sequences are MNHEY and SVGAGI. Trimming stripped 2 bases from V and 3 bases from J, with 14 bases between.

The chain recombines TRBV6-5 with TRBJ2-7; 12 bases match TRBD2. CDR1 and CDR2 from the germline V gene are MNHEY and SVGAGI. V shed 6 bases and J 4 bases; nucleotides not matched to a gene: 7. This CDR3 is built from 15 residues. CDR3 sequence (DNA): TGTGCCAGCAGCCCGATGACTAGCGGGAGTTACGAGCAGTACTTC. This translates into CASSPMTSGSYEQYF.

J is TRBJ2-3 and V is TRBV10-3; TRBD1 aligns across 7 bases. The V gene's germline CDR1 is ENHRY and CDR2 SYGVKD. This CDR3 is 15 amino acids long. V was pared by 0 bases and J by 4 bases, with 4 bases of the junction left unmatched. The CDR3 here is CAISESIGGADTQYF. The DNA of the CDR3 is TGTGCCATCAGTGAGTCGATAGGGGGCGCAGATACGCAGTATTTT.

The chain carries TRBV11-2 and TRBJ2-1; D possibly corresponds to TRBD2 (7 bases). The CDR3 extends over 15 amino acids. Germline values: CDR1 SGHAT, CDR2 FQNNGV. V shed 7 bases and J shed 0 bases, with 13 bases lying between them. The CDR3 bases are TGTGCCAGCAACCCCGGGGGGCGCTCCTACAATGAGCAGTTCTTC. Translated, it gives CASNPGGRSYNEQFF.

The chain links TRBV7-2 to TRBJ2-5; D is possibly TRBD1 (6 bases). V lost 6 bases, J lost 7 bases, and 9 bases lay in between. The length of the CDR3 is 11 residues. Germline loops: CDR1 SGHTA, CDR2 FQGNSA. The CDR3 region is CASREQGTQYF. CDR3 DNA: TGTGCCAGCAGGGAACAGGGGACCCAGTACTTC.

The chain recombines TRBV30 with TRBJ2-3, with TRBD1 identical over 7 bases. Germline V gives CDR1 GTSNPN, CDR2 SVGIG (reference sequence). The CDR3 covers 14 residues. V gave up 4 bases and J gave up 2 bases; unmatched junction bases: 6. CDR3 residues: CAWNRQGPTDTQYF. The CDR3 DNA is TGTGCCTGGAACCGACAGGGACCCACAGATACGCAGTATTTT.

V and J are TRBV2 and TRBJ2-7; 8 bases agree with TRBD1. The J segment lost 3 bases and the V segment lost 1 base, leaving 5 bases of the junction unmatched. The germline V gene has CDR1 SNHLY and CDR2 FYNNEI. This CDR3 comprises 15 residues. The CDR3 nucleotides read TGTGCCAGCAGTGAAGGGCTCGGACAGGGCTACGAGCAGTACTTC. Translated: CASSEGLGQGYEQYF.

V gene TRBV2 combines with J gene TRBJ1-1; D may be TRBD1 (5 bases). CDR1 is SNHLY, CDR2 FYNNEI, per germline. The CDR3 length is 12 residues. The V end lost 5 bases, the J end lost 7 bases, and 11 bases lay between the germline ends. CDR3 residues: CASSSGLVEAFF. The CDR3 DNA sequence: TGTGCCAGCAGTTCAGGGTTGGTTGAAGCTTTCTTT.

The CDR3 protein is CASSLRAAANTEAFF. The DNA of the CDR3 is TGTGCCAGCAGTTTGAGGGCCGCAGCGAACACTGAAGCTTTCTTT. This chain joins TRBV27 and TRBJ1-1; D unclear. This CDR3 spans 15 amino acids. The germline V gene encodes CDR1 MNHEY and CDR2 SMNVEV (reference sequence). V lost 3 bases and J lost 1, with 12 bases in between.

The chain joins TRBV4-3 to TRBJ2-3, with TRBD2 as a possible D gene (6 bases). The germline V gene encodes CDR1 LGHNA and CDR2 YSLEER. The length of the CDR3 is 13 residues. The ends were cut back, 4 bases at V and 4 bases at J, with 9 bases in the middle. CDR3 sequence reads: CASSPGLADTQYF. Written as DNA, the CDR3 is TGCGCCAGCAGCCCGGGACTCGCAGATACGCAGTATTTT.

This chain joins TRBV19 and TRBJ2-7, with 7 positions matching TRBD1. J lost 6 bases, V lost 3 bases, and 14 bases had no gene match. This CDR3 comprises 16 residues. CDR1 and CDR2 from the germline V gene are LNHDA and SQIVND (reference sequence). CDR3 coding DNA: TGTGCCAGTAGTATGTCCGGGACAGTCCCCATGGGCGAGCAGTACTTC. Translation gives CASSMSGTVPMGEQYF.

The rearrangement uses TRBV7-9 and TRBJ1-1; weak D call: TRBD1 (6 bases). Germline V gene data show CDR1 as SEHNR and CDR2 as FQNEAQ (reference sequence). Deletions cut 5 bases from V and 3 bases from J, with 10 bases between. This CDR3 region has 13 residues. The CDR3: CASSNNRDTEAFF. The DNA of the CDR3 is TGTGCCAGCAGCAACAACAGGGACACTGAAGCTTTCTTT.

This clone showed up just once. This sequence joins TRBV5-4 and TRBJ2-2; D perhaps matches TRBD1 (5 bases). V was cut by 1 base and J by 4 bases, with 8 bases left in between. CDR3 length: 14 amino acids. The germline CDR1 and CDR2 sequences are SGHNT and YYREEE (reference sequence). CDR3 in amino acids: CASSLFQGTGELFF. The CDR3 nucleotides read TGTGCCAGCAGCTTGTTTCAGGGCACCGGGGAGCTGTTTTTT. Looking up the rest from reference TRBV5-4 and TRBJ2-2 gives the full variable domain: ETGVTQSPTHLIKTRGQQVTLRCSSQSGHNTVSWYQQALGQGPQFIFQYYREEENGRGNFPPRFSGLQFPNYSSELNVNALELDDSALYLCASSLFQGTGELFFGEGSRLTVL.

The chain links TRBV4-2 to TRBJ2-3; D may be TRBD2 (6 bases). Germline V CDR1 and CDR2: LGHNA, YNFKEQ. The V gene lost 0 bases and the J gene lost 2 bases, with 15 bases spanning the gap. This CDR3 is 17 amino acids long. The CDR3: CASSQDRDWITTDTQYF. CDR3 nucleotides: TGTGCCAGCAGCCAAGACCGGGACTGGATTACCACAGATACGCAGTATTTT.

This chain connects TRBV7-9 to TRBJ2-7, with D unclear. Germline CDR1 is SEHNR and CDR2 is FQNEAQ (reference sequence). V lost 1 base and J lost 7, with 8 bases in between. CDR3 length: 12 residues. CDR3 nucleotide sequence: TGTGCCAGCAGCTTAGACCGCGAGGAGCAGTACTTC. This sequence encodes CASSLDREEQYF.

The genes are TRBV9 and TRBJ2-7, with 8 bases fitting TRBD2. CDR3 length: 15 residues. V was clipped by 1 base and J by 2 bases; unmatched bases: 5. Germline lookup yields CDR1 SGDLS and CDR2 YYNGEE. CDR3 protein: CASSVFSGATYEQYF. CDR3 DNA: TGTGCCAGCAGCGTATTTAGCGGGGCCACCTACGAGCAGTACTTC.

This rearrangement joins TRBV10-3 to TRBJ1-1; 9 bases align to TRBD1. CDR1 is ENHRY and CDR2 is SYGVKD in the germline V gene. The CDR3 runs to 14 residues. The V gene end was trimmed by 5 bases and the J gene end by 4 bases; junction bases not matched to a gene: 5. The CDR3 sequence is CAISWDREVTEAFF. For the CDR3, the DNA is TGTGCCATCAGTTGGGACAGGGAGGTCACTGAAGCTTTCTTT.

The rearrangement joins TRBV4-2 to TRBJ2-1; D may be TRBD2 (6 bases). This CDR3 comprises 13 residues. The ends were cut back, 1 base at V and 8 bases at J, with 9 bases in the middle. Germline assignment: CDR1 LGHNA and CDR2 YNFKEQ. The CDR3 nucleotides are TGTGCCAGCAGCCAAGCGGGGGTCTATGAGCAGTTCTTC. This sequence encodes CASSQAGVYEQFF.

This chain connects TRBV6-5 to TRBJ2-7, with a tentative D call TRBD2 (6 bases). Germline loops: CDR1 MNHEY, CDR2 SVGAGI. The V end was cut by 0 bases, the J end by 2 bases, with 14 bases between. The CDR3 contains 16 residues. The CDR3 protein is CASSYSMGLRTYEQYF. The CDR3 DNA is TGTGCCAGCAGTTACTCCATGGGACTCCGGACCTACGAGCAGTACTTC.

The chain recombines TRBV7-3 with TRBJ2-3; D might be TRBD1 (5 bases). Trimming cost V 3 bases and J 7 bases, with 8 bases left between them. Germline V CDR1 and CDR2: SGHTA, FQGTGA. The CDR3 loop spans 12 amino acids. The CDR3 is CASSLGLHTQYF. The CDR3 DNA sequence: TGTGCCAGCAGCTTGGGGCTCCATACGCAGTATTTT.

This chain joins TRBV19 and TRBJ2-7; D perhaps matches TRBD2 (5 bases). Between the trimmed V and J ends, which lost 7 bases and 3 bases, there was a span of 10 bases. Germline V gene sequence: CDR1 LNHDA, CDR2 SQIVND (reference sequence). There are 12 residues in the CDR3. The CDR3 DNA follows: TGTGCCAGTAAGACGGGGAACTACGAGCAGTACTTC. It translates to CASKTGNYEQYF.

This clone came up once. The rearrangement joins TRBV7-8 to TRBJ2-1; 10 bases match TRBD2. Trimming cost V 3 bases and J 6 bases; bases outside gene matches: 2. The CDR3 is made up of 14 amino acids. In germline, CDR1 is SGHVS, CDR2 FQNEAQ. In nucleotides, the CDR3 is TGTGCCAGCAGCTTTTGGACTAGCGGCAATGAGCAGTTCTTC. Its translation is CASSFWTSGNEQFF.

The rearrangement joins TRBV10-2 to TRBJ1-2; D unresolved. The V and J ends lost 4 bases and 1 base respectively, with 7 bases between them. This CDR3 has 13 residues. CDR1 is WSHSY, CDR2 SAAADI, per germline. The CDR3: CASSAVNNYGYTF. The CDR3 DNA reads TGCGCCAGCAGTGCGGTAAATAACTATGGCTACACCTTC.

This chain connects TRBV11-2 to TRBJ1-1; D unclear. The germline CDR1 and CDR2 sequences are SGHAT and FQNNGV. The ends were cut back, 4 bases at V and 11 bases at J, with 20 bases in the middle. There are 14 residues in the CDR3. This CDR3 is CASSSNRAKGGAFF. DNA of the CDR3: TGTGCCAGCAGCTCCAACCGGGCCAAGGGAGGGGCTTTCTTT.

CDR3 amino acids: CASSSFGSNEQFF. Written as DNA, the CDR3 is TGTGCCAGCAGCTCCTTTGGCAGCAATGAGCAGTTCTTC. The V and J genes are TRBV5-6 and TRBJ2-1; D call uncertain. Trimming shortened V by 3 bases and J by 6 bases, and 10 bases separated the two germline ends. The CDR3 is 13 amino acids. The germline gives CDR1 SGHDT, CDR2 YYEEEE.

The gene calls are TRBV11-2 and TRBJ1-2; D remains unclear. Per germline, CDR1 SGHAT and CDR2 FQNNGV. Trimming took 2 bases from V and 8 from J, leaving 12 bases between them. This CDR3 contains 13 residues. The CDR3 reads CASSLSTDLGYTF. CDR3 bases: TGTGCCAGCAGCTTATCGACGGACTTAGGCTACACCTTC.

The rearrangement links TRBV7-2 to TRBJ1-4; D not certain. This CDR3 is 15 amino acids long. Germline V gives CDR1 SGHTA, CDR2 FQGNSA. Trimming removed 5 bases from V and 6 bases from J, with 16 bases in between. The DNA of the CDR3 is TGTGCCAGCAGCCGGACTAGACAACCTCATGAAAAACTGTTTTTT. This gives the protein CASSRTRQPHEKLFF. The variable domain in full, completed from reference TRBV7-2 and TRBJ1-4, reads GAGVSQSPSNKVTEKGKDVELRCDPISGHTALYWYRQSLGQGLEFLIYFQGNSAPDKSGLPSDRFSAERTGGSVSTLTIQRTQQEDSAVYLCASSRTRQPHEKLFFGSGTQLSVL.

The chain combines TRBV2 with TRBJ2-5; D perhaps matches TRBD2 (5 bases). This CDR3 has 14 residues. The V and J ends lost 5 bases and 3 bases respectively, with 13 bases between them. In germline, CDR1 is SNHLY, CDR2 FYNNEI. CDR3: CASSPSPGEETQYF. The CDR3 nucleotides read TGTGCCAGCAGTCCTTCCCCCGGGGAAGAGACCCAGTACTTC.